This T cell receptor beta chain derives from a study of Graves' ophthalmopathy and Graves' hyperthyroidism. The sequenced template was RNA, covering the TCR beta CDR3 region. Scientists carried out first-round RT-PCR using HTBI primers and then a second-round multiplex PCR. MiXCR, run by TCRdb on the multiplex PCR reads, gives a single entry per CDR3 protein. The table includes 660,000 or so distinct CDR3 sequences, 35% to 50% detected once. As for this clonotype: The antigen is unknown.

Study findings and constraints: Clonotypes were expanded in thyroid at above 0.001 frequency, and most also appeared in blood.

Uncontrolled infections, other autoimmune diseases, pregnancy or lactation barred patients from enrollment. Someone took the PBMCs out of approximately 9 ml of fresh peripheral blood. The V gene's germline CDR1 is SQVTM and CDR2 ANQGSEA. The J segment lost 2 bases and the V segment lost 4 bases, leaving 0 bases of the junction unmatched. The CDR3 spans 12 residues. Material for sequencing was peripheral blood. The clonotype comes from an adult man with Graves' ophthalmopathy. V and J are TRBV29-1 and TRBJ2-7, with TRBD2 matching over 9 bases. Here the CDR3 reads CSVGLAAYEQYF. The CDR3 nucleotides read TGCAGCGTTGGACTAGCGGCCTACGAGCAGTACTTC.